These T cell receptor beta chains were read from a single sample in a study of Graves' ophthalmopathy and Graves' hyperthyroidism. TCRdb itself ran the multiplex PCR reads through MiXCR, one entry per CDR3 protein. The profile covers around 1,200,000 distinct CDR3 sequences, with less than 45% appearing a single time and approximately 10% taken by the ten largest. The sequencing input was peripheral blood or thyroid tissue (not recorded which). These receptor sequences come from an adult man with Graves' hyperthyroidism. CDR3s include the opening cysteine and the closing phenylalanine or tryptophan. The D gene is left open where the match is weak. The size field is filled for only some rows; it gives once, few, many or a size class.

CDR3nt: TGTGCCAGCAGCTTGAGAGGGTTCGGGTACGAGCAGTACTTC
CDR3aa: CASSLRGFGYEQYF
v_gene: TRBV5-6
abundance: few
d_gene: NA
j_gene: TRBJ2-7

CDR3nt: TGTGCCAGCACCGGGCTAGCGGAGGTCTCCTACGAGCAGTACTTC
CDR3aa: CASTGLAEVSYEQYF
v_gene: TRBV2
abundance: many
d_gene: TRBD2
j_gene: TRBJ2-7

CDR3nt: TGTGCCAGCAGTTTTGGGAGTTATATCACTGAAGCTTTCTTT
CDR3aa: CASSFGSYITEAFF
v_gene: TRBV12-3/TRBV12-4
abundance: many
d_gene: NA
j_gene: TRBJ1-1

CDR3nt: TGTGCCAGCAGTTACAAGGGATTGACCTACGAGCAGTACTTC
CDR3aa: CASSYKGLTYEQYF
v_gene: TRBV10-3
abundance: NA
d_gene: NA
j_gene: TRBJ2-7

CDR3nt: TGCAGTTACGGACAGGGGGCGAATGGCTACACCTTC
CDR3aa: CSYGQGANGYTF
v_gene: TRBV29-1
abundance: few
d_gene: TRBD1
j_gene: TRBJ1-2

CDR3nt: TGTGCCAGCAGTAACTATGGGACAGGGAAGAGTCAGCCCCAGCATTTT
CDR3aa: CASSNYGTGKSQPQHF
v_gene: TRBV6-5
abundance: few
d_gene: TRBD1
j_gene: TRBJ1-5

CDR3nt: TGTGCCAGACGTCCCCCCAGGGGTGGGGTCCCAGCGAACACCGGGGAGCTGTTTTTT
CDR3aa: CARRPPRGGVPANTGELFF
v_gene: TRBV5-4
abundance: NA
d_gene: NA
j_gene: TRBJ2-2

CDR3nt: TGTGCCAGCAGTTTACTCCTTCGGGACACCATATATTTT
CDR3aa: CASSLLLRDTIYF
v_gene: TRBV28
abundance: NA
d_gene: NA
j_gene: TRBJ1-3

CDR3nt: TGTGCCAGTCGAGGGGGACAGGGCGCATATGGCTACACCTTC
CDR3aa: CASRGGQGAYGYTF
v_gene: TRBV2
abundance: NA
d_gene: TRBD1
j_gene: TRBJ1-2

CDR3nt: TGCAGTGCCGCTCAGGGACCGAATCAGCCCCAGCATTTT
CDR3aa: CSAAQGPNQPQHF
v_gene: TRBV20-1
abundance: NA
d_gene: NA
j_gene: TRBJ1-5

CDR3nt: TGTGCCAGCAGCTTAGATGGGGGGCCAACCTACGAGCAGTACTTC
CDR3aa: CASSLDGGPTYEQYF
v_gene: TRBV7-2
abundance: few
d_gene: NA
j_gene: TRBJ2-7

CDR3nt: TGTGCCTGGAGGGGGGGACAGCGAAATTCACCCCTCCACTTT
CDR3aa: CAWRGGQRNSPLHF
v_gene: TRBV25-1
abundance: NA
d_gene: TRBD1
j_gene: TRBJ1-6

CDR3nt: TGTGCCAGCAGCCTCCACGGGACAGGGGTACGAAACACCATATATTTT
CDR3aa: CASSLHGTGVRNTIYF
v_gene: TRBV11-2
abundance: NA
d_gene: TRBD1
j_gene: TRBJ1-3

CDR3nt: TGTGCCAGCAGCGTAGGGGAGGGTCAGCCCCAGCATTTT
CDR3aa: CASSVGEGQPQHF
v_gene: TRBV9
abundance: NA
d_gene: NA
j_gene: TRBJ1-5

CDR3nt: TGTGCCAGCAGTTTATCAGGGGTGAACACCATATATTTT
CDR3aa: CASSLSGVNTIYF
v_gene: TRBV12-3/TRBV12-4
abundance: few
d_gene: NA
j_gene: TRBJ1-3

CDR3nt: TGTGCCAGCAGTGAATATGGGGCAGCTTACGAGCAGTACTTC
CDR3aa: CASSEYGAAYEQYF
v_gene: TRBV25-1
abundance: NA
d_gene: NA
j_gene: TRBJ2-7

CDR3nt: TGTGCCAGCAGCTTACCACAGGGCCACACCGGGGAGCTGTTTTTT
CDR3aa: CASSLPQGHTGELFF
v_gene: TRBV11-2
abundance: many
d_gene: NA
j_gene: TRBJ2-2

CDR3nt: TGTGCCAGCAGTTACAGAGAAGAAGCTTTCTTT
CDR3aa: CASSYREEAFF
v_gene: TRBV6-2/TRBV6-3
abundance: NA
d_gene: NA
j_gene: TRBJ1-1

CDR3nt: TGTGCCAGCAGCTACGCCGGGAAGCCCCAGCATTTT
CDR3aa: CASSYAGKPQHF
v_gene: TRBV7-8
abundance: many
d_gene: NA
j_gene: TRBJ1-5

CDR3nt: TGTGCCCATTCCGGGGCTAATTCACCCCTCCACTTT
CDR3aa: CAHSGANSPLHF
v_gene: TRBV7-9
abundance: many
d_gene: NA
j_gene: TRBJ1-6

CDR3nt: TGTGCCAGTAGTGGGGCCGGGACAGGGGACTCTGGGGCCAACGTCCTGACTTTC
CDR3aa: CASSGAGTGDSGANVLTF
v_gene: TRBV19
abundance: many
d_gene: TRBD1
j_gene: TRBJ2-6

CDR3nt: TGTGCCAGCATGAGACTAGCTCGTGGGGCCAACGTCCTGACTTTC
CDR3aa: CASMRLARGANVLTF
v_gene: TRBV15
abundance: NA
d_gene: TRBD2
j_gene: TRBJ2-6

CDR3nt: TGTGCCAGCAGTGAAGGGACAGCTTCTGGAAACACCATATATTTT
CDR3aa: CASSEGTASGNTIYF
v_gene: TRBV25-1
abundance: NA
d_gene: TRBD1
j_gene: TRBJ1-3

CDR3nt: TGCAGTGCCCCTGCGGGCGACCGGAATGGCTACACCTTC
CDR3aa: CSAPAGDRNGYTF
v_gene: TRBV20-1
abundance: NA
d_gene: NA
j_gene: TRBJ1-2

CDR3nt: TGCAGCGCTGGGGTCTTGAATGAAAAACTGTTTTTT
CDR3aa: CSAGVLNEKLFF
v_gene: TRBV29-1
abundance: many
d_gene: NA
j_gene: TRBJ1-4

CDR3nt: TGCGCCAGCAGTGGAACGACAGGGCAAGAGACCCAGTACTTC
CDR3aa: CASSGTTGQETQYF
v_gene: TRBV10-2
abundance: NA
d_gene: TRBD1
j_gene: TRBJ2-5

CDR3nt: TGTGCCAGTACCAGCCGACTAGCGGTTAGAATCGGGGAGCTGTTTTTT
CDR3aa: CASTSRLAVRIGELFF
v_gene: TRBV25-1
abundance: NA
d_gene: TRBD2
j_gene: TRBJ2-2

CDR3nt: TGCAGTGCCACTCCCGACGAAGACACTGAAGCTTTCTTT
CDR3aa: CSATPDEDTEAFF
v_gene: TRBV20-1
abundance: many
d_gene: NA
j_gene: TRBJ1-1

CDR3nt: TGTGCCAGCAGCGGTACCGGGGCCCAAGAGACCCAGTACTTC
CDR3aa: CASSGTGAQETQYF
v_gene: TRBV7-6
abundance: many
d_gene: NA
j_gene: TRBJ2-5

CDR3nt: TGTGCCAGCAGCCACCGGGTCGACACTGAAGCTTTCTTT
CDR3aa: CASSHRVDTEAFF
v_gene: TRBV11-2
abundance: NA
d_gene: NA
j_gene: TRBJ1-1

CDR3nt: TGCGCCAGCAGTGAGTCGGCACAGCCCAATCAGCCCCAGCATTTT
CDR3aa: CASSESAQPNQPQHF
v_gene: TRBV10-2
abundance: NA
d_gene: NA
j_gene: TRBJ1-5

CDR3nt: TGTGCCAGCAGCCCTCGCCTCGTAGGCCCCGCGGGGGGGACCGGGGAGCTGTTTTTT
CDR3aa: CASSPRLVGPAGGTGELFF
v_gene: TRBV7-3
abundance: NA
d_gene: TRBD2
j_gene: TRBJ2-2

CDR3nt: TGTGCCAGCAGCCCCCAGGGTGAGGGCACAGATACGCAGTATTTT
CDR3aa: CASSPQGEGTDTQYF
v_gene: TRBV7-3
abundance: few
d_gene: NA
j_gene: TRBJ2-3

CDR3nt: TGTGCCACCAGGAACCCGAAGGGGGCTACCTCCTACGAGCAGTACTTC
CDR3aa: CATRNPKGATSYEQYF
v_gene: TRBV12-3/TRBV12-4
abundance: once
d_gene: TRBD1
j_gene: TRBJ2-7

CDR3nt: TGCAGTGCTAGGAATTCACTTCGACTCTTAAATTCACCCCTCCACTTT
CDR3aa: CSARNSLRLLNSPLHF
v_gene: TRBV20-1
abundance: NA
d_gene: NA
j_gene: TRBJ1-6

CDR3nt: TGTGCCAGCAGCCCTTCCGCGGGTCTAGCGGGCTCCTACGAGCAGTACTTC
CDR3aa: CASSPSAGLAGSYEQYF
v_gene: TRBV7-2
abundance: NA
d_gene: TRBD2
j_gene: TRBJ2-7

CDR3nt: TGCAGTTCCAGAGGGTACGACTATGGCTACACCTTC
CDR3aa: CSSRGYDYGYTF
v_gene: TRBV20-1
abundance: many
d_gene: NA
j_gene: TRBJ1-2

CDR3nt: TGTGCCAGCAGCGTAGGACCGGGACACTCCTACGAGCAGTACTTC
CDR3aa: CASSVGPGHSYEQYF
v_gene: TRBV9
abundance: many
d_gene: NA
j_gene: TRBJ2-7

CDR3nt: TGTGCCAGCAGCTCACTCAGCTTGGGGCGGGACACTGAAGCTTTCTTT
CDR3aa: CASSSLSLGRDTEAFF
v_gene: TRBV5-1
abundance: NA
d_gene: NA
j_gene: TRBJ1-1

CDR3nt: TGTGCCAGCAGAGAAACAGGGGAGGGGTCTGGGGCCAACGTCCTGACTTTC
CDR3aa: CASRETGEGSGANVLTF
v_gene: TRBV7-9
abundance: NA
d_gene: NA
j_gene: TRBJ2-6